Each of the 32 T cell receptor beta chains below was sequenced from the same sample in a study of blood T cell repertoires in COVID-19. Profiling relied on immunoSEQ multiplex PCR, and the TCRdb table lists in-frame clones only, not all of them. The data hold under 500,000 clones, with roughly 87% observed a single time. The sequencing input was PBMCs or T cells enriched from blood (not recorded which). The origin of the receptors is a young woman with acute COVID-19.

This chain uses TRBV5-4 with TRBJ2-1, with 11 bases aligning to TRBD2. V lost 4 bases to trimming and J lost 4 bases; unmatched junction nucleotides: 10. The CDR3 is 17 residues long. Germline lookup yields CDR1 SGHNT and CDR2 YYREEE (reference sequence). DNA of the CDR3: TGTGCCAGCAGCCCATGGGCTAGCGGGGGGTATTACAATGAGCAGTTCTTC. This encodes CASSPWASGGYYNEQFF. The complete variable domain, with remaining parts taken from reference TRBV5-4 and TRBJ2-1, reads ETGVTQSPTHLIKTRGQQVTLRCSSQSGHNTVSWYQQALGQGPQFIFQYYREEENGRGNFPPRFSGLQFPNYSSELNVNALELDDSALYLCASSPWASGGYYNEQFFGPGTRLTVL.

The CDR3 loop reads CASSQAGGAYEQYF. The CDR3 region has the DNA TGTGCCAGCAGCCAAGCAGGGGGCGCCTACGAGCAGTACTTC. This chain links TRBV6-5 with TRBJ2-7; TRBD1 agrees at 8 bases. Per germline, CDR1 MNHEY and CDR2 SVGAGI. The CDR3 spans 14 residues. J lost 2 bases, V lost 6 bases, and 6 bases had no gene match.

J is TRBJ2-3 and V is TRBV15; D uncertain. CDR3 length: 13 residues. Germline assignment: CDR1 LNHNV and CDR2 YYDKDF (reference sequence). V dropped 5 bases and J dropped 2 bases, with 8 bases sitting between them. The DNA of the CDR3 is TGTGCCACCAGCGGCAGTAACACAGATACGCAGTATTTT. Its protein is CATSGSNTDTQYF.

The J gene is TRBJ2-1, the V gene TRBV7-6; 12 bases align to TRBD2. This CDR3 has 17 amino acids. Per germline, CDR1 SGHVS and CDR2 FNYEAQ. Germline trimming cut 2 bases from V and 3 bases from J; bases unmatched to any gene: 5. CDR3 in DNA: TGTGCCAGCAGCTTATGGACTAGCGGGACCAGCTACAATGAGCAGTTCTTC. Its protein is CASSLWTSGTSYNEQFF.

The chain employs TRBV15 and TRBJ1-6, with a possible D match to TRBD1 (5 bases). The V gene's germline CDR1 is LNHNV and CDR2 YYDKDF (reference sequence). The CDR3 sequence is 14 residues long. Trimming removed 3 bases from V and 7 bases from J, with 10 bases in between. The CDR3 loop reads CATSRTAKNSPLHF. The CDR3 nucleotides are TGTGCCACCAGCAGGACAGCGAAAAATTCACCCCTCCACTTT.

On this clone: The sample carries other DNA sequences with the same CDR3. The gene calls are TRBV24-1 and TRBJ1-5; perhaps TRBD1 as D (5 bases). This CDR3 is built from 13 residues. The V end was cut by 2 bases, the J end by 6 bases, with 7 bases between. From germline, CDR1 is KGHDR and CDR2 SFDVKD. This CDR3 reads CATSDSGGQPQHF. DNA for the CDR3: TGTGCCACCAGTGATTCCGGGGGTCAGCCCCAGCATTTT.

The V and J genes are TRBV4-3 and TRBJ2-1, with 10 bases lining up with TRBD2. V trimming: 4 bases; J trimming: 1 base; junction bases outside the gene matches: 4. Looked up from germline, CDR1 is LGHNA and CDR2 is YSLEER. CDR3 length: 16 amino acids. The CDR3 DNA sequence: TGCGCCAGCAGCCTTCTAGCGGGAGAATCCTACAATGAGCAGTTCTTC. This gives the protein CASSLLAGESYNEQFF.

This rearrangement joins TRBV7-9 to TRBJ1-1, with TRBD1 matching 8 bases. Germline assignment: CDR1 SEHNR and CDR2 FQNEAQ (reference sequence). The CDR3 runs 13 residues. Germline trimming cut 5 bases from V and 4 bases from J; bases unmatched to any gene: 3. CDR3 region: CASSPGTGTEAFF. The CDR3 DNA reads as TGTGCCAGCAGCCCCGGGACAGGCACTGAAGCTTTCTTT.

The chain employs TRBV7-8 and TRBJ1-5, with D possibly TRBD1 on 6 matching bases. Trimming stripped 5 bases from V and 0 bases from J, with 23 bases between. Looked up from germline, CDR1 is SGHVS and CDR2 is FQNEAQ. This CDR3 has 19 amino acids. This chain's CDR3 is CASSNNSGTNSNSNQPQHF. The CDR3 coding sequence is TGTGCCAGCAGCAATAACTCGGGGACAAACTCGAATAGCAATCAGCCCCAGCATTTT.

The V call is TRBV9, the J call TRBJ2-5; 10 nucleotides align to TRBD2. The germline V gene has CDR1 SGDLS and CDR2 YYNGEE. V dropped 4 bases and J dropped 2; count of bases not matched to a gene: 5. The CDR3 extends over 15 amino acids. The CDR3 reads CASSPLTSGQETQYF. The CDR3 bases are TGTGCCAGCAGCCCCTTGACTAGCGGGCAAGAGACCCAGTACTTC.

This chain connects TRBV11-2 to TRBJ2-3; D may be TRBD1 (6 bases). Germline V gene sequence: CDR1 SGHAT, CDR2 FQNNGV. The ends were cut back, 5 bases at V and 5 bases at J, with 20 bases in the middle. The CDR3 spans 16 residues. CDR3 protein: CASSPRRGQGEDTQYF. CDR3 in DNA: TGTGCCAGCAGCCCCCGACGGGGACAAGGGGAAGATACGCAGTATTTT.

This clone was detected only once. The same CDR3 arises from other DNA sequences in this sample as well. The chain uses TRBV12-3 or TRBV12-4 and TRBJ1-1; 8 bases are a match to TRBD1. After removal of 5 bases from V and 4 bases from J, the junction contained 3 bases not matched to a gene. The CDR3 spans 13 residues. This CDR3 is CASSLQGATEAFF. CDR3 DNA: TGTGCCAGCAGTCTCCAGGGGGCCACTGAAGCTTTCTTT.

The chain links TRBV18 to TRBJ1-4; 8 bases match TRBD1. CDR1 and CDR2 from the germline V gene are KGHSH and LQKENI. The length of the CDR3 is 16 residues. J was trimmed by 7 bases and V by 3 bases; bases with no gene match: 10. For the CDR3, the DNA is TGTGCCAGCTCACCTCAGATCGGGACAGGCATTGAAAAACTGTTTTTT. Translating gives CASSPQIGTGIEKLFF.

This clone was detected a few times. The chain recombines TRBV30 with TRBJ2-5; weak D call: TRBD2 (6 bases). The CDR3 runs 15 residues. In germline, CDR1 is GTSNPN, CDR2 SVGIG (reference sequence). The V end was cut by 0 bases, the J end by 5 bases, with 16 bases between. CDR3: CAWSVSPLAWETQYF. In DNA form, the CDR3 reads TGTGCCTGGAGTGTAAGCCCACTAGCTTGGGAGACCCAGTACTTC.

V usage is TRBV11-3 and J usage is TRBJ2-1; 7 nucleotides line up with TRBD2. Germline CDR1 is SGHNT and CDR2 is YENEEA. The CDR3 sequence is 15 residues long. Trimming removed 1 base from V and 9 bases from J; junction bases left unmatched: 9. In DNA form, the CDR3 reads TGTGCCAGCAGCTTAGCGACGGGATGGGGGGGTGAGCAGTTCTTC. This gives the protein CASSLATGWGGEQFF. Looking up the rest from reference TRBV11-3 and TRBJ2-1 gives the full variable domain: EAGVVQSPRYKIIEKKQPVAFWCNPISGHNTLYWYLQNLGQGPELLIRYENEEAVDDSQLPKDRFSAERLKGVDSTLKIQPAELGDSAVYLCASSLATGWGGEQFFGPGTRLTVL.

V is TRBV4-3 and J is TRBJ2-3, with 8 bases identical to TRBD1. CDR3 length: 16 residues. CDR1 is LGHNA and CDR2 is YSLEER in the germline V gene. Trimming cost V 1 base and J 3 bases; bases outside gene matches: 6. The CDR3 DNA is TGCGCCAGCAGCCAAGCGTCAGGGGGCTATACAGATACGCAGTATTTT. Amino acid sequence: CASSQASGGYTDTQYF.

The genes are TRBV3-1 (or the pseudogene TRBV3-2) and TRBJ1-5, with 7 bases fitting TRBD1. Germline V lookup: CDR1 LGHDT, CDR2 YNNKEL (reference sequence). The junction had 3 bases not matched to a gene; V was cut back by 3 bases and J by 4 bases. The CDR3 has 14 amino acids. CDR3 sequence: CASSQGQSNQPQHF. CDR3 DNA sequence: TGTGCCAGCAGCCAGGGACAGTCTAATCAGCCCCAGCATTTT.

V usage is TRBV4-1 and J usage is TRBJ1-2; 7 nucleotides agree with TRBD1. The CDR3 has 16 residues. The V gene's germline CDR1 is MGHRA and CDR2 YSYEKL. With 4 bases clipped from V and 2 bases from J, the junction kept 10 bases outside the gene matches. The CDR3 nucleotides are TGCGCCAGCAGCCCTACTCGACAGGGCGCGAACTATGGCTACACCTTC. It translates to CASSPTRQGANYGYTF.

The chain employs TRBV9 and TRBJ2-7, with D perhaps matching TRBD2 (5 bases). The germline V gene has CDR1 SGDLS and CDR2 YYNGEE. Trimming removed 0 bases at V and 2 bases at J, with 12 bases between. The CDR3 runs to 15 residues. CDR3 protein: CASSVGPGSPYEQYF. The CDR3 nucleotides are TGTGCCAGCAGCGTAGGTCCGGGGAGCCCCTACGAGCAGTACTTC. Based on the CDR3 plus reference TRBV9 and TRBJ2-7, the full variable domain is DSGVTQTPKHLITATGQRVTLRCSPRSGDLSVYWYQQSLDQGLQFLIQYYNGEERAKGNILERFSAQQFPDLHSELNLSSLELGDSALYFCASSVGPGSPYEQYFGPGTRLTVT.

The table lists this clone with a few counts. The V gene is TRBV3-1 (or the pseudogene TRBV3-2), the J gene TRBJ1-3; unclear D gene. Trimming left V 1 base short and J 0 bases short, with 7 bases between. The germline V gene has CDR1 LGHDT and CDR2 YNNKEL (reference sequence). The CDR3 extends over 15 amino acids. The CDR3 coding sequence is TGTGCCAGCAGCCAAGTTTCGTACTCTGGAAACACCATATATTTT. It translates to CASSQVSYSGNTIYF.

CDR3 bases: TGTGCCAGCAGCCCTAGAGGCCTAGCGGGAGTCGACGAGCAGTACTTC. Translating gives CASSPRGLAGVDEQYF. V is TRBV7-9 and J is TRBJ2-7, with 10 bases aligning to TRBD2. Germline-derived CDR1 and CDR2 are SEHNR and FQNEAQ (reference sequence). V dropped 5 bases and J dropped 5; count of bases not matched to a gene: 12. This CDR3 contains 16 residues.

CDR3 region: CASSKAETGIYEQYF. The CDR3 nucleotides are TGCGCCAGCTCTAAGGCCGAGACAGGGATCTACGAGCAGTACTTC. The chain carries TRBV5-1 and TRBJ2-7, with 7 bases matching TRBD1. The CDR3 has 15 amino acids. V lost 7 bases to trimming and J lost 3 bases; unmatched junction nucleotides: 13. CDR1 is SGHRS, CDR2 YFSETQ, per germline. The variable domain in full, completed from reference TRBV5-1 and TRBJ2-7, reads KAGVTQTPRYLIKTRGQQVTLSCSPISGHRSVSWYQQTPGQGLQFLFEYFSETQRNKGNFPGRFSGRQFSNSRSEMNVSTLELGDSALYLCASSKAETGIYEQYFGPGTRLTVT.

The sample holds one count of this clone. The sample has other DNA sequences that encode this CDR3 too. The chain employs TRBV18 and TRBJ1-1, with D perhaps matching TRBD1 (5 bases). CDR1 is KGHSH, CDR2 LQKENI, per germline. The CDR3 is made up of 14 amino acids. Trimming left V 1 base short and J 0 bases short, with 6 bases between. The CDR3 DNA follows: TGTGCCAGCTCACCACAGGGGTTGAACACTGAAGCTTTCTTT. Protein: CASSPQGLNTEAFF. Looking up the rest from reference TRBV18 and TRBJ1-1 gives the full variable domain: NAGVMQNPRHLVRRRGQEARLRCSPMKGHSHVYWYRQLPEEGLKFMVYLQKENIIDESGMPKERFSAEFPKEGPSILRIQQVVRGDSAAYFCASSPQGLNTEAFFGQGTRLTVV.

The rearrangement joins TRBV7-9 to TRBJ1-5; tentatively, D is TRBD1 (6 bases). The CDR3 extends over 13 amino acids. The germline CDR1 and CDR2 sequences are SEHNR and FQNEAQ (reference sequence). V gave up 4 bases and J gave up 7 bases, with 11 bases separating them. The CDR3 loop reads CASSSLRGQPQHF. The CDR3 nucleotides are TGTGCCAGCAGCTCACTCAGGGGACAGCCCCAGCATTTT.

The V call is TRBV5-4, the J call TRBJ2-3; 9 nucleotides agree with TRBD1. In germline, CDR1 is SGHNT, CDR2 YYREEE (reference sequence). The V segment lost 1 base and the J segment 4 bases; nucleotides outside the gene matches: 4. The CDR3 spans 15 residues. CDR3 nucleotide sequence: TGTGCCAGCAGCTTGACCGGGACAGGGCCAGATACGCAGTATTTT. Amino acid sequence: CASSLTGTGPDTQYF.

The gene calls are TRBV19 and TRBJ1-6, with 8 positions matching TRBD1. The CDR3 has 15 amino acids. Germline loops: CDR1 LNHDA, CDR2 SQIVND (reference sequence). V shed 9 bases and J 7 bases; nucleotides not matched to a gene: 11. Here the CDR3 reads CASGFLDRVNSPLHF. CDR3 in DNA: TGTGCCAGCGGATTCCTGGACAGGGTAAATTCACCCCTCCACTTT.

This clone was counted a few times. The J gene is TRBJ1-6, the V gene TRBV28; TRBD1 matches at 7 bases. The germline CDR1 and CDR2 sequences are MDHEN and SYDVKM. The CDR3 is 13 amino acids. The V segment lost 7 bases and the J segment 10 bases; nucleotides outside the gene matches: 7. The CDR3 DNA reads TGTGCCAGCACACAGGGGCCGAGGTCACCCCTCCACTTT. Translation: CASTQGPRSPLHF.

This chain joins TRBV10-3 and TRBJ2-1; 8 positions agree with TRBD1. Germline values: CDR1 ENHRY, CDR2 SYGVKD. Trimming took 6 bases from V and 8 from J; bases not matched to a gene: 9. CDR3 size: 14 residues. This CDR3 reads CAISRTGLIDEQFF. CDR3 DNA: TGTGCCATCAGCCGGACAGGGCTTATCGATGAGCAGTTCTTC.

The chain employs TRBV19 and TRBJ2-5, with D tentatively TRBD1 (6 bases). CDR1 LNHDA and CDR2 SQIVND come from the germline V gene (reference sequence). The CDR3 has 14 amino acids. Trimming left V 3 bases short and J 4 bases short, with 12 bases between. The chain's CDR3 is CASSIQQGVETQYF. Written as DNA, the CDR3 is TGTGCCAGTAGTATCCAACAGGGAGTAGAGACCCAGTACTTC.

The chain joins TRBV18 to TRBJ1-2, with TRBD1 matching 7 bases. This CDR3 has 14 amino acids. Per the germline V gene, CDR1 is KGHSH and CDR2 is LQKENI. J lost 4 bases, V lost 3 bases, and 5 bases had no gene match. The DNA of the CDR3 is TGTGCCAGCTCACCGCCGACAGGGTCCTATGGCTACACCTTC. Protein: CASSPPTGSYGYTF.

A remark on this clone: An end of the junction differs from the germline gene, which may be a read error. V usage is TRBV19 and J usage is TRBJ1-2; D not certain. The CDR3 sequence is 12 residues long. The germline V gene encodes CDR1 LNHDA and CDR2 SQIVND (reference sequence). The CDR3 DNA reads as TGTGCCAGTAGTATATCATCACAGTTTTATGCCTTC. Its protein product is CASSISSQFYAF.

This chain connects TRBV10-3 to TRBJ1-5; D not resolved. Per germline, CDR1 ENHRY and CDR2 SYGVKD. The CDR3 has 16 amino acids. Trimming took off 0 bases at V and 10 bases at J, with 19 bases between the two ends. The CDR3: CAISESRDSGRQPQHF. The CDR3 region has the DNA TGTGCCATCAGTGAGTCGAGAGATTCTGGGCGTCAACCCCAGCATTTT.